This is a list of T cell receptor beta chains from one sample in a study of shared clonotypes between healthy human individuals. Repertoires were generated with immunoSEQ multiplex PCR, while TCRdb's copy carries only in-frame clones and drops some. Here the sample spans 2 million to 3 million clones, 90% to 95% being singletons. Sequencing input: naive CD4+ T cells sorted from blood. The receptors here all came from a man aged 18 to 29 in good health. Both conserved end residues are part of each CDR3. The order of the fields is clone size, V gene, D gene, CDR3 protein. A D gene is named only where the DNA matches it firmly. Clone size is not always given. Where it is, it says once, few, many or a class for expanded clones.

clone_size: -
v_call: TRBV18
d_call: -
cdr3_aa: CASSPPVSDHVWLFF

clone_size: few
v_call: TRBV5-1
d_call: TRBD1
cdr3_aa: CASSTTGGNTEAFF

clone_size: -
v_call: TRBV9
d_call: TRBD2
cdr3_aa: CASSPRTSGNTGELFF

clone_size: -
v_call: TRBV7-3
d_call: -
cdr3_aa: CASSPRGGKTQYF

clone_size: -
v_call: TRBV11-2
d_call: -
cdr3_aa: CASSLDLGYTEAFF

clone_size: -
v_call: TRBV7-9
d_call: TRBD2
cdr3_aa: CASSFGGSVSGTQYF

clone_size: -
v_call: TRBV2
d_call: -
cdr3_aa: CASSESLGNSPLHF

clone_size: few
v_call: TRBV5-1
d_call: TRBD2
cdr3_aa: CASSLGLAGAAGGSYNEQFF

clone_size: -
v_call: TRBV27
d_call: -
cdr3_aa: CASSPYGRRLNTEAFF

clone_size: -
v_call: TRBV13
d_call: TRBD2
cdr3_aa: CASSLLSGGVKETQYF

clone_size: -
v_call: TRBV7-3
d_call: -
cdr3_aa: CASSQDPGLGTDTQYF

clone_size: -
v_call: TRBV7-2
d_call: TRBD1
cdr3_aa: CASSLGRGHQETQYF

clone_size: -
v_call: TRBV19
d_call: TRBD2
cdr3_aa: CASRRTRFSHEQYF

clone_size: -
v_call: TRBV6-1
d_call: TRBD1
cdr3_aa: CASSEWTGTGKQPQHF

clone_size: -
v_call: TRBV18
d_call: -
cdr3_aa: CASSTYLGAGELFF

clone_size: -
v_call: TRBV6-5
d_call: -
cdr3_aa: CASSYQQAVSYNEQFF

clone_size: -
v_call: TRBV5-4
d_call: -
cdr3_aa: CASSASGASRWGGELFF

clone_size: -
v_call: TRBV4-1
d_call: -
cdr3_aa: CASSSLGGQVGYTF

clone_size: -
v_call: TRBV7-2
d_call: -
cdr3_aa: CASSFSASTDTQYF

clone_size: -
v_call: TRBV5-4
d_call: -
cdr3_aa: CASSLRARLGANTEAFF

clone_size: -
v_call: TRBV27
d_call: -
cdr3_aa: CARGARINTEAFF

clone_size: -
v_call: TRBV29-1
d_call: -
cdr3_aa: CSSSLGSFSYEQYF

clone_size: -
v_call: TRBV6-6
d_call: -
cdr3_aa: CASSYSGPDTQYF

clone_size: once
v_call: TRBV6-6
d_call: TRBD1
cdr3_aa: CASSYQGQGSYEQYF

clone_size: -
v_call: TRBV6-5
d_call: -
cdr3_aa: CASRALTAKNIQYF

clone_size: -
v_call: TRBV2
d_call: -
cdr3_aa: CASSVQTAHEAFF

clone_size: -
v_call: TRBV9
d_call: -
cdr3_aa: CASSVAGAGANVLTF

clone_size: once
v_call: TRBV25-1
d_call: TRBD1
cdr3_aa: CASSGSEGQGGSGNTIYF

clone_size: -
v_call: TRBV18
d_call: TRBD1
cdr3_aa: CASSPPPGRGESPLHF

clone_size: -
v_call: TRBV6-6
d_call: -
cdr3_aa: CASRGGYEQYF

clone_size: -
v_call: TRBV6-6
d_call: -
cdr3_aa: CASNGGFGNSNQPQHF

clone_size: once
v_call: TRBV7-2
d_call: -
cdr3_aa: CASSQGPGPGYEQYF

clone_size: -
v_call: TRBV2
d_call: TRBD1
cdr3_aa: CASSPGQGWSEQYF

clone_size: -
v_call: TRBV9
d_call: -
cdr3_aa: CASSVDYFGEQFF

clone_size: -
v_call: TRBV5-1
d_call: TRBD2
cdr3_aa: CASSSMRGIDTQYF

clone_size: -
v_call: TRBV5-1
d_call: TRBD1
cdr3_aa: CASSLEGLQGIQETQYF

clone_size: -
v_call: TRBV18
d_call: -
cdr3_aa: CASSPLQGGYEQYF

clone_size: once
v_call: TRBV19
d_call: -
cdr3_aa: CASSSAAGTNNYGYTF

clone_size: -
v_call: TRBV11-2
d_call: TRBD2
cdr3_aa: CASSPWTSGRAYYNEQFF

clone_size: -
v_call: TRBV2
d_call: TRBD1
cdr3_aa: CASSQGQAGSYEQYF

clone_size: -
v_call: TRBV10-3
d_call: -
cdr3_aa: CAIRGAASFSGNTIYF

clone_size: -
v_call: TRBV10-2
d_call: -
cdr3_aa: CASSQSLDTQYF

clone_size: -
v_call: TRBV10-2
d_call: -
cdr3_aa: CASSESTVTVTYEQYF

clone_size: -
v_call: TRBV5-1
d_call: TRBD1
cdr3_aa: CASSSIGTGAYEQYF

clone_size: -
v_call: TRBV19
d_call: TRBD1
cdr3_aa: CASSPRDRVGAFF

clone_size: -
v_call: TRBV4-1
d_call: -
cdr3_aa: CASSQVGVGAFYNEQFF